This TCR beta chain was recovered during a study of human CD8 memory T cell subsets. Healthy donors supplied buffy coats, and the PBMC came from them. Magnetic separation of the negative type served to enrich total CD8+ T cells. By frequency, this clonotype registers medium-sized (0.01 to 0.1%). A UMI-labeled 5' RACE approach was the method that produced the TCR beta libraries. TCRdb reprocessed the 5' RACE reads and keeps a single row for each CDR3 protein, giving no DNA. This specimen shows approximately 3,500 distinct CDR3 sequences; the ten leading clones hold about 33%. The CDR3 runs to 15 residues. CDR1 is SQVTM and CDR2 is ANQGSEA in the germline V gene.

This chain links TRBV29-1 with TRBJ2-1; the TCRdb call, TRBD2, lacks DNA for checking. The sample was CD8+ effector memory T cells (TEM) sorted from PBMCs. Subset specified: effector memory CD8 T cells, CCR7- CD45RO+ CD95+. The receptor's source is a human donor in good health. CDR3 sequence reads: CSVELTALSYNEQFF.